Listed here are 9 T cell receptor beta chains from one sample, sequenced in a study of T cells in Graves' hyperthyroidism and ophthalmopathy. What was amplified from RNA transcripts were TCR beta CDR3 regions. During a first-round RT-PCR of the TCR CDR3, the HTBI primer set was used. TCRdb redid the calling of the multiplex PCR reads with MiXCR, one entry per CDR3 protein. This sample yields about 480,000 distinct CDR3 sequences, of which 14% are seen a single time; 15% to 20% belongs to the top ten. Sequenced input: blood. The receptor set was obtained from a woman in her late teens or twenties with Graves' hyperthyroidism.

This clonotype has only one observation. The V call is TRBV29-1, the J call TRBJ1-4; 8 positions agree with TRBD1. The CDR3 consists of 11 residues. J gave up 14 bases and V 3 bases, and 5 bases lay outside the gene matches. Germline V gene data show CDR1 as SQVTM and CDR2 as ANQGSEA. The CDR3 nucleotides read TGCAGCGTTGATCAGGGGGCAGGTCTGTTTTTT. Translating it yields CSVDQGAGLFF.

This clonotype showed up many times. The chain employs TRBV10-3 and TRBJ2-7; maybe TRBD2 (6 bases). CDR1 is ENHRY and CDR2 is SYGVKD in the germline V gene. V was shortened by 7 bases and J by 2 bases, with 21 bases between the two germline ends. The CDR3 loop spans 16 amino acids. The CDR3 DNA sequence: TGTGCCATCAAAGGTGAAGCGGGCCATCCCCCCTACGAGCAGTACTTC. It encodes CAIKGEAGHPPYEQYF.

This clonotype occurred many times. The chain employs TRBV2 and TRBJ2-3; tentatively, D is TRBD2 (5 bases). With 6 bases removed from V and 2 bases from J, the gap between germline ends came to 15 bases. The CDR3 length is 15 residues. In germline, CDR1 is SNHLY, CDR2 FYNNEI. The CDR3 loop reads CASSERTRITDTQYF. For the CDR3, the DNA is TGTGCCAGCAGCGAGCGGACCCGAATCACAGATACGCAGTATTTT.

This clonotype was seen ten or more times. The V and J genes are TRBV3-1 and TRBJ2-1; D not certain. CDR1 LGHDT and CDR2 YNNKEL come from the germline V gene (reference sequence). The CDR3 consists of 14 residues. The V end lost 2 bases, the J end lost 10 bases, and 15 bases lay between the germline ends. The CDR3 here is CASSQFSTASEQFF. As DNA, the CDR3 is TGTGCCAGCAGCCAATTCTCGACGGCCTCCGAGCAGTTCTTC.

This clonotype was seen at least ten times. CDR3 DNA sequence: TGTGCCATCAGCCCAGGCCTATGGGCTTCACCCCTCCACTTT. Translated, it gives CAISPGLWASPLHF. The chain carries TRBV10-3 and TRBJ1-6; D not certain. Trimming left V 6 bases short and J 9 bases short, with 15 bases between. The CDR3 has 14 residues. Germline V gene data show CDR1 as ENHRY and CDR2 as SYGVKD.

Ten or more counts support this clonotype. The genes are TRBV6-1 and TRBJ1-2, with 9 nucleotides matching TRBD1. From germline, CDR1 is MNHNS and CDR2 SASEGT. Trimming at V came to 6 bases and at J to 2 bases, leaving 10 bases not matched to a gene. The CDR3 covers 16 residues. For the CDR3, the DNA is TGTGCCAGCAGACCTCCGGGACAGGGAAAGAACTATGGCTACACCTTC. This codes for CASRPPGQGKNYGYTF.

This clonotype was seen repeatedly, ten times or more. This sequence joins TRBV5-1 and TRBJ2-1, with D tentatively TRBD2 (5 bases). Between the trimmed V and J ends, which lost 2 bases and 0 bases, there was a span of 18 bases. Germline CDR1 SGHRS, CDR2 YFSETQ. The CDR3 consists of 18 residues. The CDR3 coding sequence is TGCGCCAGCAGCTTTAGCGTCCCCGGGGTCGCCTCCTACAATGAGCAGTTCTTC. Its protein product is CASSFSVPGVASYNEQFF.

This chain's CDR3 is CASSPLKPEQYF. Written as DNA, the CDR3 is TGTGCCAGCAGCCCTCTGAAGCCCGAGCAGTACTTC. The chain combines TRBV5-5 with TRBJ2-7; D is uncertain. The V and J ends lost 4 bases and 6 bases respectively, with 11 bases between them. The germline CDR1 and CDR2 sequences are SGHKS and YYEKEE (reference sequence). The CDR3 is 12 amino acids.

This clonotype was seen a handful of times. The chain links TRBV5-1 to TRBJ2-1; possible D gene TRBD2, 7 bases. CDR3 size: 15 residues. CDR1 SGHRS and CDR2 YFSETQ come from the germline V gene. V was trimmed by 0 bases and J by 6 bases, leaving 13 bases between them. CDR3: CASSLGQGGGNEQFF. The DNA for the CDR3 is TGCGCCAGCAGCTTGGGGCAAGGGGGGGGCAATGAGCAGTTCTTC.